This is a list of T cell receptor beta chains from one sample in a study of T-cell memory formation after mild COVID-19. TCRdb reprocessed the 5' RACE reads with MiXCR, giving one entry per CDR3 protein. The sample records under 150,000 distinct CDR3 sequences, around a sixth being singletons. The sample taken for sequencing was PBMCs or a T cell subset sorted from them (not recorded which). Receptor source: an adult woman who had mild COVID-19 (a few samples of this study predate the infection). Cell type and time point are not known. Both conserved end residues are part of each CDR3. D genes are given only for firm matches. Size values are once, few and many counts, or a class for expanded clones, and some rows have none.

j_call v_call clone_size cdr3_length d_call cdr3_aa cdr3_nt
TRBJ1-1 TRBV5-1 few 13 . CASSRDPNSAAFF TGCGCCAGCAGCCGGGATCCTAATTCTGCAGCTTTCTTT
TRBJ2-1 TRBV14 many 16 . CASSRNLGNTYNEQFF TGTGCCAGCAGCCGGAATCTAGGAAACACCTACAATGAGCAGTTCTTC
TRBJ2-5 TRBV24-1 . 14 . CATSATTDEETQYF TGTGCCACCAGTGCAACGACAGACGAGGAGACCCAGTACTTC
TRBJ2-3 TRBV5-5 . 15 . CASSFRDQLGDTQYF TGTGCCAGCAGCTTCCGGGACCAACTAGGTGATACGCAGTATTTT
TRBJ2-7 TRBV27 . 15 . CASSSTAGGPYEQYF TGTGCCAGCAGTTCCACGGCCGGGGGACCGTACGAGCAGTACTTC
TRBJ2-2 TRBV5-1 . 13 . CASSPANTGELFF TGCGCCAGCAGCCCAGCGAACACCGGGGAGCTGTTTTTT
TRBJ2-6 TRBV7-7 few 15 . CASSLGTSGANVLTF TGTGCTAGCAGCTTAGGAACCTCTGGGGCCAACGTCCTGACTTTC
TRBJ2-7 TRBV15 . 14 . CATSRGTVSSEQYF TGTGCCACCAGCAGGGGGACCGTCTCCTCCGAGCAGTACTTC
TRBJ1-1 TRBV12-3/TRBV12-4 . 16 . CASSSRTGKGYTEAFF TGTGCCAGCAGTTCCCGCACAGGGAAGGGTTACACTGAAGCTTTCTTT
TRBJ1-2 TRBV5-5 few 16 . CASSPGGGGMIYGYTF TGTGCCAGCAGCCCCGGAGGGGGGGGCATGATCTATGGCTACACCTTC
TRBJ2-5 TRBV18 few 18 TRBD2 CASSRRGLAGVAGETQYF TGTGCCAGCTCACGGAGAGGACTAGCGGGAGTCGCGGGGGAGACCCAGTACTTC
TRBJ2-5 TRBV5-5 few 18 TRBD1 CASSLGNPGQGVRETQYF TGTGCCAGCAGCTTGGGCAACCCGGGACAGGGGGTTCGAGAGACCCAGTACTTC
TRBJ1-2 TRBV20-1 few 13 . CSARQGSGYGYTF TGCAGTGCTAGACAGGGGAGCGGCTATGGCTACACCTTC
TRBJ1-5 TRBV6-6 . 13 . CASSETSGQPQHF TGTGCCAGCAGCGAGACTTCAGGGCAGCCCCAGCATTTT
TRBJ2-7 TRBV15 few 14 . CATSLGRVAYEQYF TGTGCCACCAGCCTAGGGCGGGTTGCCTACGAGCAGTACTTC
TRBJ2-2 TRBV6-6 few 17 TRBD2 CASSYSRTSGISGELFF TGTGCCAGCAGTTACTCACGGACTAGCGGGATATCCGGGGAGCTGTTTTTT
TRBJ2-3 TRBV24-1 few 16 TRBD2 CATSDPGLAGTDTQYF TGTGCCACCAGTGACCCGGGACTAGCGGGGACAGATACGCAGTATTTT
TRBJ2-2 TRBV5-1 few 20 . CASSLGLRSSQGMGTGELFF TGCGCCAGCAGTTTAGGACTCCGTAGCTCACAGGGAATGGGCACCGGGGAGCTGTTTTTT
TRBJ1-3 TRBV27 . 14 . CASRPGGGGNNIYF TGTGCCAGCCGACCCGGGGGAGGTGGAAACAACATATATTTT
TRBJ2-7 TRBV4-3 few 15 . CASSQDRDGWGEQYF TGCGCCAGCAGCCAAGATCGGGACGGGTGGGGCGAGCAGTACTTC
TRBJ2-5 TRBV18 few 14 . CASSPAWGSETQYF TGTGCCAGCTCACCAGCGTGGGGGTCGGAGACCCAGTACTTC
TRBJ2-3 TRBV6-6 . 13 . CASSYSRVDTQYF TGTGCCAGCAGTTACTCGAGAGTGGATACGCAGTATTTT
TRBJ2-1 TRBV4-1 . 16 TRBD2 CASSQDMTSGYNEQFF TGCGCCAGCAGCCAAGACATGACTAGCGGGTACAATGAGCAGTTCTTC
TRBJ2-1 TRBV7-8 few 15 TRBD1 CASSFGQGAGYEQFF TGTGCCAGCAGCTTCGGACAGGGGGCCGGCTATGAGCAGTTCTTC
TRBJ2-7 TRBV11-1 . 18 TRBD2 CASSLDGLAELYSYEQYF TGTGCCAGCAGCTTAGACGGACTAGCGGAATTATACTCCTACGAGCAGTACTTC
TRBJ2-5 TRBV24-1 few 14 . CATSAPGRQETQYF TGTGCCACCAGTGCCCCAGGGAGACAAGAGACCCAGTACTTC
TRBJ1-3 TRBV5-6 . 15 TRBD1 CASSLRRGMRNTIYF TGTGCCAGCAGCTTGCGCAGGGGGATGAGAAACACCATATATTTT
TRBJ2-1 TRBV11-2 few 13 . CASRSMRTNEQFF TGTGCCAGCAGAAGCATGAGAACCAATGAGCAGTTCTTC
TRBJ2-1 TRBV4-1 . 14 TRBD2 CASSHIAGGNEQFF TGCGCCAGCAGCCACATAGCGGGGGGAAATGAGCAGTTCTTC
TRBJ1-2 TRBV20-1 few 14 . CSARDPRGNYGYTF TGCAGTGCTAGAGACCCGCGGGGTAACTATGGCTACACCTTC
TRBJ1-2 TRBV7-9 few 17 . CASSSLGGAGGNYGYTF TGTGCCAGCAGCTCCCTTGGGGGGGCGGGAGGCAACTATGGCTACACCTTC
TRBJ2-3 TRBV24-1 few 15 TRBD2 CATSEGGTSRDTQYF TGTGCCACCAGTGAAGGTGGGACTAGCCGGGATACGCAGTATTTT
TRBJ2-5 TRBV7-6 few 16 . CASSLGSTGSGGGQYF TGTGCCAGCAGCTTAGGGTCGACAGGGTCGGGGGGCGGCCAGTACTTC
TRBJ2-7 TRBV6-2/TRBV6-3 . 14 TRBD1 CASSYLQTGVEQYF TGTGCCAGCAGTTACTTACAGACAGGGGTCGAGCAGTACTTC
TRBJ2-1 TRBV6-2/TRBV6-3 . 15 TRBD1 CASSPGQGASNEQFF TGTGCCAGCAGCCCCGGACAGGGGGCGAGCAATGAGCAGTTCTTC
TRBJ2-7 TRBV4-1 . 13 . CASSHGTSYEQYF TGCGCCAGCAGCCATGGGACCTCCTACGAGCAGTACTTC
TRBJ2-7 TRBV7-9 many 14 . CASSLSLGSYEQYF TGTGCCAGCAGCTTATCCCTTGGCTCCTACGAGCAGTACTTC
TRBJ2-1 TRBV6-5 . 16 TRBD2 CASSYNWGGSYNEQFF TGTGCCAGCAGTTACAATTGGGGCGGGAGCTACAATGAGCAGTTCTTC
TRBJ1-1 TRBV29-1 few 13 TRBD1 CSVERQGVTEAFF TGCAGCGTTGAGCGACAGGGGGTCACTGAAGCTTTCTTT
TRBJ1-1 TRBV12-3/TRBV12-4 . 18 . CASSHPMGPKYIDTEAFF TGTGCCAGCAGTCACCCCATGGGGCCGAAATACATTGACACTGAAGCTTTCTTT
TRBJ1-1 TRBV6-2/TRBV6-3 few 12 . CASSRMTGEAFF TGTGCCAGCAGCCGAATGACAGGAGAAGCTTTCTTT
TRBJ1-2 TRBV24-1 . 12 TRBD1 CATSQDRDGYTF TGTGCCACCAGCCAGGACAGGGATGGCTACACCTTC
TRBJ2-3 TRBV12-3/TRBV12-4 few 15 TRBD2 CASSQRLAGTDTQYF TGTGCCAGCAGTCAGCGACTAGCAGGCACAGATACGCAGTATTTT
TRBJ2-7 TRBV11-3 . 13 TRBD1 CASSWTGSYEQYF TGTGCCAGCAGCTGGACAGGGTCCTACGAGCAGTACTTC
TRBJ2-3 TRBV7-1 . 16 TRBD1 CASSSDLGQPPYTQYF TGTGCCAGCAGCTCCGACCTGGGACAGCCCCCATACACGCAGTACTTT
TRBJ1-5 TRBV3-1 . 14 . CASSQAGGSQPQHF TGTGCCAGCAGCCAAGCCGGGGGGAGTCAGCCCCAGCATTTT
TRBJ1-5 TRBV7-2 . 16 . CASSPEIGVSNQPQHF TGTGCCAGCAGCCCCGAGATTGGAGTTAGCAATCAGCCCCAGCATTTT
TRBJ2-5 TRBV5-4 . 15 . CASSLTGRNAETQYF TGTGCCAGCAGCCTGACAGGCAGGAACGCGGAGACCCAGTACTTC
TRBJ1-2 TRBV20-1 . 12 . CSAHRAPYGYTF TGCAGTGCCCACAGGGCCCCTTATGGCTACACCTTC
TRBJ1-3 TRBV5-5 . 15 . CASSLDSGMSNTIYF TGTGCCAGCAGCTTGGATTCGGGGATGAGTAACACCATATATTTT
TRBJ2-1 TRBV4-1 . 12 . CASSQVADEQFF TGCGCCAGCAGCCAAGTGGCAGATGAGCAGTTCTTC
TRBJ2-1 TRBV7-6 many 18 TRBD1 CASSLVPDGQGYYNEQFF TGTGCCAGCAGCTTAGTCCCAGATGGACAGGGGTACTACAATGAGCAGTTCTTC
TRBJ2-7 TRBV6-1 . 14 . CASSYGRGEHEQYF TGTGCCAGCAGCTACGGACGGGGTGAACACGAGCAGTACTTC
TRBJ2-1 TRBV5-4 . 16 . CASSLEGRTKGNEQFF TGTGCCAGCAGCTTGGAAGGCCGGACCAAAGGCAATGAGCAGTTCTTC
TRBJ2-7 TRBV6-6 few 13 . CASRTERLYEQYF TGTGCCAGCAGGACGGAACGGCTCTACGAGCAGTACTTC